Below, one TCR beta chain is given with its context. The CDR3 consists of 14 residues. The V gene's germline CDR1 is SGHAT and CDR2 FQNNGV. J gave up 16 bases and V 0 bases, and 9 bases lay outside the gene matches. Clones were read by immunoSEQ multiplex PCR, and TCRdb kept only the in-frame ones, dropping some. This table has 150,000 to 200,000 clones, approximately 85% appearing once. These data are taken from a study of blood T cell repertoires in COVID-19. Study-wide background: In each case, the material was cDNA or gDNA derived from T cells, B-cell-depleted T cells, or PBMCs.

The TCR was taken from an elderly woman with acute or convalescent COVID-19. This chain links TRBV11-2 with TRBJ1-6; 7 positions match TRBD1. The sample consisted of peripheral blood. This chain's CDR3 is CASSLEQRQGGLHF. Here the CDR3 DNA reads TGTGCCAGCAGCTTAGAGCAGAGACAGGGCGGACTCCACTTT.